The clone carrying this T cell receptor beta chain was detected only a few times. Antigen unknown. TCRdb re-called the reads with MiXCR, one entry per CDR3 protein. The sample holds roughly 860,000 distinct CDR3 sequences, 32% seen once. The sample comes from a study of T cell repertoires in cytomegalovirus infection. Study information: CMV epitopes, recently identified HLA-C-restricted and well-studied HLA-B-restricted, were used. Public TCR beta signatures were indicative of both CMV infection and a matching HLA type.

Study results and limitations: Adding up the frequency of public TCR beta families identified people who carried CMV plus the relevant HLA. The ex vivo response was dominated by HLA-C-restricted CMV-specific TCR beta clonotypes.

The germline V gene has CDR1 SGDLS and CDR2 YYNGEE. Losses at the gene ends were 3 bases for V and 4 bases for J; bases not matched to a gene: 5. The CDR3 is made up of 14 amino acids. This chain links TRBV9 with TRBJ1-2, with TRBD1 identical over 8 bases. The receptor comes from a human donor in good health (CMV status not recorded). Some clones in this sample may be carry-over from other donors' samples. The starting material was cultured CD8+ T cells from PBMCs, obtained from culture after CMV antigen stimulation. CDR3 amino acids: CASSGSGTGYGYTF. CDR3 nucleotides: TGTGCCAGCAGCGGTTCCGGGACAGGCTATGGCTACACCTTC.